The 26 T cell receptor beta chains below come from one sample, sequenced in a study of regulatory T cells in long-lasting Graves disease. Both iRepertoire HTBI primers and Arm-PCR of CDR3 regions were used to build the TCR beta libraries. TCRdb independently ran MiXCR on the multiplex PCR reads; one entry per CDR3 protein. The sample comprises some 400,000 distinct CDR3 sequences, more than 12% of which are singletons, and 16% rests with the top ten. The sample's time point: newly diagnosed GD, antithyroid drugs for less than 3 months. After RNA was extracted from PBMCs, the TCR library was made from it. This sample was also put to use in a study of T cells in Graves' hyperthyroidism and ophthalmopathy.

The sequencing here drew on peripheral blood mononuclear cells (PBMCs), taken at new diagnosis, from a patient treated with antithyroid drugs. The receptors were sampled from a woman aged 25-40 years with Graves disease.

The chain employs TRBV12-3 or TRBV12-4 and TRBJ2-6; tentatively, D is TRBD1 or TRBD2 (5 bases each). V was cut by 5 bases and J by 0 bases, with 8 bases left in between. The CDR3 is made up of 15 amino acids. CDR3: CASSRGDSGANVLTF. The DNA of the CDR3 is TGTGCCAGCAGTCGAGGGGACTCTGGGGCCAACGTCCTGACTTTC.

This clonotype was seen a few times. Relative to the germline gene, one junction end is altered; a read error may explain this. The V and J genes are TRBV4-1 and TRBJ2-5; 9 bases line up with TRBD1. This CDR3 comprises 14 residues. The germline V gene encodes CDR1 MGHRA and CDR2 YSYEKL. The DNA of the CDR3 is TGTGCCAGCAGCCAAGATCGGTCGACAGGGGGCCAGTACTTC. Translated: CASSQDRSTGGQYF.

In its sample, this clonotype was seen many times. The chain combines TRBV7-6 with TRBJ2-1; 8 bases are a match to TRBD2. CDR1 is SGHVS, CDR2 FNYEAQ, per germline. J lost 7 bases, V lost 1 base, and 6 bases had no gene match. The CDR3 covers 15 residues. The CDR3 reads CASSLDPGGWNEQFF. The CDR3 DNA is TGTGCCAGCAGCTTAGATCCGGGAGGGTGGAATGAGCAGTTCTTC.

This clonotype has ten or more counts. The J gene is TRBJ2-7, the V gene TRBV5-1, with 8 bases identical to TRBD2. J lost 1 base, V lost 0 bases, and 6 bases had no gene match. In germline, CDR1 is SGHRS, CDR2 YFSETQ. The CDR3 has 16 amino acids. The CDR3 DNA reads as TGCGCCAGCAGCTTGGGTTCCGAGCGGGAGTCCTACGAGCAGTACTTC. This translates into CASSLGSERESYEQYF.

This clonotype was seen many times. The chain recombines TRBV10-3 with TRBJ2-1, with 10 positions matching TRBD2. The CDR3 runs 18 residues. CDR1 ENHRY and CDR2 SYGVKD come from the germline V gene. V gave up 7 bases and J gave up 0 bases; unmatched junction bases: 12. The CDR3 sequence: CAITEGLAGESSYNEQFF. As DNA, the CDR3 is TGTGCCATCACCGAGGGGCTAGCGGGAGAGAGCTCCTACAATGAGCAGTTCTTC.

This clonotype was counted only a few times. For the CDR3, the DNA is TGCAGTGCTAGAGATTTTCGCTGGAAGGCCCCTCACAATGAGCAGTTCTTC. The encoded protein is CSARDFRWKAPHNEQFF. The genes are TRBV20-1 and TRBJ2-1; D is ambiguous. The V gene's germline CDR1 is DFQATT and CDR2 SNEGSKA (reference sequence). V lost 0 bases, J lost 5 bases, and 20 bases lay in between. CDR3 size: 17 residues.

CDR3 sequence reads: CASSLRDRVYNEQFF. The CDR3 DNA reads TGCGCCAGCAGCCTCCGGGACAGGGTGTACAATGAGCAGTTCTTC. The genes are TRBV5-1 and TRBJ2-1, with 9 bases that match TRBD1. V dropped 4 bases and J dropped 4; count of bases not matched to a gene: 6. Germline V gene lookup returns CDR1 SGHRS and CDR2 YFSETQ. The CDR3 runs to 15 residues.

The CDR3 DNA is TGTGCCAGCAGCTACGTAGCGGGACGCACAGATACGCAGTATTTT. Its protein product is CASSYVAGRTDTQYF. J is TRBJ2-3 and V is TRBV7-6; 8 nucleotides align to TRBD2. CDR1 SGHVS and CDR2 FNYEAQ come from the germline V gene. This CDR3 comprises 15 residues. With V trimmed by 4 bases and J by 1 base, 4 bases remained unmatched.

This chain links TRBV25-1 with TRBJ1-1; no firm D call. V shed 2 bases and J shed 0 bases, with 25 bases lying between them. Germline-derived CDR1 and CDR2 are MGHDK and SYGVNS. This CDR3 contains 20 residues. Written as DNA, the CDR3 is TGTGCCAGCAGTGAAGTGGAATGGGGTTTCGGGTTGGCGGTGAACACTGAAGCTTTCTTT. Protein product: CASSEVEWGFGLAVNTEAFF. Variable domain in full (rest from reference TRBV25-1 and TRBJ1-1): EADIYQTPRYLVIGTGKKITLECSQTMGHDKMYWYQQDPGMELHLIHYSYGVNSTEKGDLSSESTVSRIRTEHFPLTLESARPSHTSQYLCASSEVEWGFGLAVNTEAFFGQGTRLTVV.

Of note for this clonotype: A much bigger clone sits one base away, suggesting this may be a read error. The rearrangement uses TRBV10-3 and TRBJ2-1; perhaps D is TRBD1 or TRBD2 (6 bases each). Germline V gene sequence: CDR1 ENHRY, CDR2 SYGVKD. The V and J ends lost 4 bases and 1 base respectively, with 11 bases between them. This CDR3 contains 15 residues. The CDR3 is CAISGWGASYNEQFF. For the CDR3, the DNA is TGTGCCATCAGTGGGTGGGGGGCGTCCTACAATGAGCAGTTCTTC.

This clonotype has ten or more counts. The chain links TRBV4-1 to TRBJ2-7; TRBD2 might be the D (5 bases). Trimming removed 1 base at V and 7 bases at J, with 17 bases between. CDR3 length equals 15 residues. Germline CDR1 is MGHRA and CDR2 is YSYEKL. CDR3 amino acids: CASSQGTTLTGEQYF. The CDR3 nucleotides read TGCGCCAGCAGCCAAGGAACTACCCTTACGGGGGAGCAGTACTTC.

This clonotype was counted at least ten times. The rearrangement joins TRBV12-3 or TRBV12-4 to TRBJ2-7, with D unclear. V was trimmed by 4 bases and J by 3 bases, leaving 16 bases between them. This CDR3 spans 15 amino acids. For the CDR3, the DNA is TGTGCCAGCAGTTACCCAAGGGCATCGTTCTACGAGCAGTACTTC. Protein product: CASSYPRASFYEQYF.

V is TRBV9 and J is TRBJ2-7; a weak D match, TRBD2 (6 bases). V was trimmed by 4 bases and J by 5 bases, leaving 16 bases between them. Germline V CDR1 and CDR2: SGDLS, YYNGEE. The CDR3 extends over 14 amino acids. CDR3 in DNA: TGTGCCAGCAGCACGCGGGGCGGTTGGGACGAGCAGTACTTC. Translated: CASSTRGGWDEQYF. The variable domain in full, with the rest retrieved from reference TRBV9 and TRBJ2-7, is DSGVTQTPKHLITATGQRVTLRCSPRSGDLSVYWYQQSLDQGLQFLIQYYNGEERAKGNILERFSAQQFPDLHSELNLSSLELGDSALYFCASSTRGGWDEQYFGPGTRLTVT.

This chain joins TRBV5-1 and TRBJ2-7; 10 bases fit TRBD1. Germline values: CDR1 SGHRS, CDR2 YFSETQ. The J segment lost 3 bases and the V segment lost 2 bases, leaving 5 bases of the junction unmatched. The CDR3 spans 15 residues. As DNA, the CDR3 is TGCGCCAGCAGCTTAGGGACAGGGGAGGGCTACGAGCAGTACTTC. Amino acids: CASSLGTGEGYEQYF.

This CDR3 reads CSAGTLAGVNTGELFF. CDR3 coding DNA: TGCAGCGCAGGCACTCTAGCGGGGGTTAACACCGGGGAGCTGTTTTTT. V is TRBV29-1 and J is TRBJ2-2; 10 bases map to TRBD2. V dropped 7 bases and J dropped 2; count of bases not matched to a gene: 10. Germline V lookup: CDR1 SQVTM, CDR2 ANQGSEA. CDR3 length: 16 amino acids.

The sample holds many counts of this clonotype. One end of the junction does not line up with germline, which may come from a read error. V and J are TRBV5-5 and TRBJ2-7; D uncertain. The germline CDR1 and CDR2 sequences are SGHKS and YYEKEE (reference sequence). The CDR3 covers 10 residues. In nucleotides, the CDR3 is TGTGCCAGCAGCTCCAACGAGCAGTACTTC. As protein: CASSSNEQYF.

There are a few counts of this clonotype. The V and J genes are TRBV11-3 and TRBJ1-2; D might be TRBD1 (5 bases). V was clipped by 8 bases and J by 5 bases, with 18 bases between them. Germline CDR1 SGHNT, CDR2 YENEEA. The CDR3 covers 14 residues. For the CDR3, the DNA is TGTGCCAGCCACCGTCGGGACTTAAGGTATGGCTACACCTTC. Protein product: CASHRRDLRYGYTF.

The chain employs TRBV7-2 and TRBJ1-4; a weak D match, TRBD1 (6 bases). This CDR3 comprises 14 residues. The ends were cut back, 6 bases at V and 11 bases at J, with 19 bases in the middle. The germline V gene has CDR1 SGHTA and CDR2 FQGNSA. This chain's CDR3 is CASSSNTDRQKLFF. Here the CDR3 DNA reads TGTGCCAGCAGTTCAAACACCGACAGGCAGAAACTGTTTTTT.

The CDR3 nucleotides are TGTGCCAGCAGTTTTGAACTAGCGAATCCCTCCTCCTACAATGAGCAGTTCTTC. Amino acid sequence: CASSFELANPSSYNEQFF. V gene TRBV27 combines with J gene TRBJ2-1; 7 bases are a match to TRBD2. Germline values: CDR1 MNHEY, CDR2 SMNVEV (reference sequence). The CDR3 sequence is 18 residues long. Unmatched junction bases numbered 11, after V lost 3 bases and J lost 0 bases.

This clonotype has a count of ten or more. This sequence joins TRBV3-1 and TRBJ2-7; D may match TRBD1 or TRBD2 (7 bases each). Germline assignment: CDR1 LGHDT and CDR2 YNNKEL (reference sequence). The CDR3 covers 15 residues. Deletions cut 4 bases from V and 0 bases from J, with 13 bases between. This chain's CDR3 is CASSLTGDYSYEQYF. The CDR3 nucleotides are TGTGCCAGCAGCCTTACAGGGGACTACTCCTACGAGCAGTACTTC.

This clonotype was picked up a small number of times. The J gene is TRBJ1-1, the V gene TRBV19; possibly TRBD1 for D (5 bases). V was cut by 6 bases and J by 6 bases, with 17 bases left in between. CDR1 LNHDA and CDR2 SQIVND come from the germline V gene (reference sequence). The CDR3 contains 14 residues. The CDR3 loop reads CASSDSPMSAEAFF. DNA of the CDR3: TGTGCCAGTAGCGACAGTCCAATGAGCGCTGAAGCTTTCTTT. Together with reference TRBV19 and TRBJ1-1, the CDR3 gives the full variable domain: DGGITQSPKYLFRKEGQNVTLSCEQNLNHDAMYWYRQDPGQGLRLIYYSQIVNDFQKGDIAEGYSVSREKKESFPLTVTSAQKNPTAFYLCASSDSPMSAEAFFGQGTRLTVV.

There are many counts of this clonotype. The chain recombines TRBV18 with TRBJ1-1; D gene unclear. Germline V gene lookup returns CDR1 KGHSH and CDR2 LQKENI. The CDR3 is 13 amino acids. Trimming took 3 bases from V and 4 from J, leaving 9 bases between them. The CDR3 nucleotides read TGTGCCAGCTCACCGTCGCAGGTCACTGAAGCTTTCTTT. Amino acid sequence: CASSPSQVTEAFF.

As to this clonotype: One junction end does not reproduce the germline sequence, and a read error may be involved. V and J are TRBV3-1 and TRBJ2-3, with 7 bases aligning to TRBD2. The CDR3 is 16 residues long. In germline, CDR1 is LGHDT, CDR2 YNNKEL (reference sequence). In nucleotides, the CDR3 is TGTGCCAGCAGCCAAGATCCCAGCGGGAATGCAGATACGCGGTATTTT. Translated, it gives CASSQDPSGNADTRYF.

The V gene is TRBV5-1, the J gene TRBJ2-3; TRBD2 matches at 15 bases. The junction had 6 bases not matched to a gene; V was cut back by 4 bases and J by 0 bases. This CDR3 contains 18 residues. The V gene's germline CDR1 is SGHRS and CDR2 YFSETQ. CDR3 DNA sequence: TGCGCCAGCAGCACCGGGACTAGCGGGAGGAAAAGCACAGATACGCAGTATTTT. Amino acid sequence: CASSTGTSGRKSTDTQYF.

In this sample, this clonotype turned up many times. The V and J genes are TRBV20-1 and TRBJ2-5; 11 nucleotides agree with TRBD2. Germline CDR1 is DFQATT and CDR2 is SNEGSKA (reference sequence). With V trimmed by 3 bases and J by 2 bases, 5 bases remained unmatched. CDR3 length: 15 residues. CDR3 sequence (DNA): TGCAGTGCTAGTCCGGTAGCGGGAGGGCAAGAGACCCAGTACTTC. It is translated as CSASPVAGGQETQYF.

This clonotype has only a few counts. The chain couples TRBV24-1 to TRBJ2-1; TRBD2 aligns across 13 bases. Germline lookup yields CDR1 KGHDR and CDR2 SFDVKD. With 4 bases clipped from V and 9 bases from J, the junction kept 8 bases outside the gene matches. The length of the CDR3 is 16 residues. CDR3 bases: TGTGCCACCAGTGAGTTTGGGACTAGCGGGAAGGCTGAGCAGTTCTTC. Encoded protein: CATSEFGTSGKAEQFF.